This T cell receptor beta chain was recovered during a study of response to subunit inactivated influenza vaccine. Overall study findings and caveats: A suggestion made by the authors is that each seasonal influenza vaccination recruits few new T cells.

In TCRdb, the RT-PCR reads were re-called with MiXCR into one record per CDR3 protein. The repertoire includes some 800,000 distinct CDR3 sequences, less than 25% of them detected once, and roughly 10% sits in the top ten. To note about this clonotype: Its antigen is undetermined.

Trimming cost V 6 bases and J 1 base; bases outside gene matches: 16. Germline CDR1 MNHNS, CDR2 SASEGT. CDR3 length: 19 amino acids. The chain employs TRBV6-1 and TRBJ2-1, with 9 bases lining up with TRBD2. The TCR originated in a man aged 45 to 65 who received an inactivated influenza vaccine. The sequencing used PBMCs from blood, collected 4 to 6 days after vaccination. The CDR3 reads CASSSHWAGGQNSYNEQFF. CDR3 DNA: TGTGCCAGCAGCTCCCACTGGGCGGGGGGGCAGAATTCCTACAATGAGCAGTTCTTC.